Shown below are 26 T cell receptor beta chains from a single sample sequenced in a study of T cells in tuberculosis. Sequencing was performed with immunoSEQ multiplex PCR; in TCRdb, only in-frame clones are kept and a portion is missing. The repertoire consists of about 30,000 clones, with just over 90% occurring once and the leading ten covering approximately 6.8%. Time point noted: new active TB diagnosis, blood taken before or within 7 days of starting treatment. This material consisted of PBMCs, taken at tuberculosis diagnosis. These receptors all stem from an adult with tuberculosis.

V and J are TRBV5-5 and TRBJ1-5; 10 bases fit TRBD1. The CDR3 runs to 14 residues. Germline trimming cut 4 bases from V and 7 bases from J; bases unmatched to any gene: 5. The germline V gene encodes CDR1 SGHKS and CDR2 YYEKEE (reference sequence). The CDR3 protein is CASSETGGSQPQHF. In DNA, the CDR3 is TGTGCCAGCAGCGAGACAGGGGGCAGCCAGCCCCAGCATTTT.

The chain has TRBV7-2 and TRBJ1-2; 8 positions match TRBD1. Losses at the gene ends were 5 bases for V and 3 bases for J; bases not matched to a gene: 5. CDR3 length equals 14 residues. Germline V gene lookup returns CDR1 SGHTA and CDR2 FQGNSA. This CDR3 is CASSERTGHYGYTF. The CDR3 nucleotides read TGTGCCAGCAGCGAAAGGACAGGGCACTATGGCTACACCTTC.

The V gene is TRBV5-6, the J gene TRBJ1-2; TRBD1 aligns across 8 bases. The CDR3 length is 13 residues. Germline V gene lookup returns CDR1 SGHDT and CDR2 YYEEEE. With 6 bases clipped from V and 3 bases from J, the junction kept 4 bases outside the gene matches. CDR3 protein: CASTPDRDYGYTF. DNA for the CDR3: TGTGCCAGCACCCCGGACAGGGACTATGGCTACACCTTC.

The chain combines TRBV27 with TRBJ2-1, with 8 bases lining up with TRBD2. The CDR3 totals 17 residues. Germline values: CDR1 MNHEY, CDR2 SMNVEV (reference sequence). V shed 4 bases and J 8 bases; nucleotides not matched to a gene: 16. CDR3 in amino acids: CASSSNNPGLVVHEQFF. The CDR3 nucleotides read TGTGCCAGCAGTTCCAATAATCCGGGACTAGTCGTCCATGAGCAGTTCTTC.

CDR3 bases: TGTGCCAGCAGCTTAGGACTCCGGGACAGGGGGCCCGGGGAGCTGTTTTTT. It translates to CASSLGLRDRGPGELFF. J is TRBJ2-2 and V is TRBV7-6; 12 bases map to TRBD1. Per the germline V gene, CDR1 is SGHVS and CDR2 is FNYEAQ. The CDR3 contains 17 residues. V lost 1 base to trimming and J lost 6 bases; unmatched junction nucleotides: 6.

The chain is built from TRBV7-9 and TRBJ2-7; TRBD1 aligns across 8 bases. Trimming at V came to 4 bases and at J to 2 bases, leaving 4 bases not matched to a gene. Germline V gene data show CDR1 as SEHNR and CDR2 as FQNEAQ (reference sequence). The CDR3 extends over 14 amino acids. CDR3 nucleotide sequence: TGTGCCAGCAGCTCCGACAGGGGAACCTACGAGCAGTACTTC. Protein: CASSSDRGTYEQYF.

The chain uses TRBV27 and TRBJ2-1; D is possibly TRBD1 (5 bases). Trimming left V 5 bases short and J 9 bases short, with 23 bases between. The germline V gene has CDR1 MNHEY and CDR2 SMNVEV (reference sequence). The CDR3 sequence is 16 residues long. The chain's CDR3 is CASSLRVTGTHSEQFF. Here the CDR3 DNA reads TGTGCCAGCAGTCTCAGGGTGACGGGCACCCACAGTGAGCAGTTCTTC.

The chain recombines TRBV6-1 with TRBJ1-4, with D unclear. Germline V gene sequence: CDR1 MNHNS, CDR2 SASEGT. The CDR3 covers 14 residues. In DNA form, the CDR3 reads TGTGGGAGCGGAGTGGCTGTTTCTAATGAAAAACTGTTTTTT. It yields the protein CGSGVAVSNEKLFF.

This clone was picked up a small number of times. The chain joins TRBV2 to TRBJ1-5; TRBD1 is a possible D gene (6 bases). V dropped 6 bases and J dropped 5 bases, with 14 bases sitting between them. Germline assignment: CDR1 SNHLY and CDR2 FYNNEI. This CDR3 contains 14 residues. CDR3 in amino acids: CASSLTGTDQPQHF. The CDR3 region has the DNA TGTGCCAGCAGCTTAACAGGGACCGATCAGCCCCAGCATTTT.

The rearrangement links TRBV9 to TRBJ1-4; D is unresolved. The CDR3 extends over 13 amino acids. The V and J ends lost 0 bases and 7 bases respectively, with 7 bases between them. Looked up from germline, CDR1 is SGDLS and CDR2 is YYNGEE. In nucleotides, the CDR3 is TGTGCCAGCAGCGTAGGGGCGGGTGAAAAACTGTTTTTT. This translates into CASSVGAGEKLFF.

This clone was seen only once. The chain couples TRBV14 to TRBJ2-7; TRBD1 agrees at 9 bases. After removal of 4 bases from V and 4 bases from J, the junction contained 8 bases not matched to a gene. The CDR3 runs 15 residues. CDR1 SGHDN and CDR2 FVKESK come from the germline V gene. DNA of the CDR3: TGTGCCAGCAGCCTGACTCCGGGACAGGGTTACGAGCAGTACTTC. Its protein is CASSLTPGQGYEQYF.

V usage is TRBV6-6 and J usage is TRBJ2-3; D assignment may be TRBD1 or TRBD2 (7 bases each). V lost 10 bases, J lost 0 bases, and 11 bases lay in between. Germline V gene data show CDR1 as MNHNY and CDR2 as SVGAGI (reference sequence). The CDR3 contains 13 residues. CDR3 sequence reads: CATRGGSTDTQYF. CDR3 coding DNA: TGTGCCACCAGGGGGGGGAGCACAGATACGCAGTATTTT.

V gene TRBV12-5 combines with J gene TRBJ1-4; 9 bases line up with TRBD1. With V trimmed by 1 base and J by 8 bases, 5 bases remained unmatched. The CDR3 runs 15 residues. The germline V gene encodes CDR1 LGHNT and CDR2 FRNRAP. This CDR3 is CASGLGTGVREKLFF. The CDR3 nucleotides read TGTGCTAGTGGTTTGGGGACAGGGGTTAGAGAAAAACTGTTTTTT.

This clone was observed a handful of times. This rearrangement joins TRBV6-9 to TRBJ2-7; TRBD2 agrees at 13 bases. Losses at the gene ends were 3 bases for V and 4 bases for J; bases not matched to a gene: 6. The CDR3 runs 16 residues. Germline V gene data show CDR1 as MNHGY and CDR2 as SVAAGI. CDR3 in amino acids: CASSYSRGLAGYEQYF. CDR3 bases: TGTGCCAGCAGTTACTCGAGGGGACTAGCGGGGTACGAGCAGTACTTC.

The gene calls are TRBV6-5 and TRBJ1-5, with a possible D match to TRBD1 (6 bases). This CDR3 region has 16 residues. Germline CDR1 is MNHEY and CDR2 is SVGAGI. Trimming took 4 bases from V and 0 from J, leaving 13 bases between them. In DNA form, the CDR3 reads TGTGCCAGCAGTTCGAGCGGACAGAGTAGCAATCAGCCCCAGCATTTT. Translated, it gives CASSSSGQSSNQPQHF.

The rearrangement links TRBV19 to TRBJ2-7, with a weak D call TRBD1 (6 bases). There are 16 residues in the CDR3. Germline CDR1 LNHDA, CDR2 SQIVND (reference sequence). Trimming pared 1 base from V and 0 bases from J, leaving 13 bases between. DNA of the CDR3: TGTGCCAGTAGTATAGCTGGGACACCTAGCTCCTACGAGCAGTACTTC. Protein sequence: CASSIAGTPSSYEQYF.

The chain uses TRBV7-3 and TRBJ2-2; 9 bases are a match to TRBD1. Trimming took 4 bases from V and 7 from J; bases not matched to a gene: 7. Germline V gene sequence: CDR1 SGHTA, CDR2 FQGTGA. The CDR3 consists of 15 residues. In DNA form, the CDR3 reads TGTGCCAGCAGCTCCACAGGGGGCCAAAACGGGGAGCTGTTTTTT. This encodes CASSSTGGQNGELFF. The full variable domain, with the rest looked up from reference TRBV7-3 and TRBJ2-2, is GAGVSQTPSNKVTEKGKYVELRCDPISGHTALYWYRQSLGQGPEFLIYFQGTGAADDSGLPNDRFFAVRPEGSVSTLKIQRTERGDSAVYLCASSSTGGQNGELFFGEGSRLTVL.

The chain joins TRBV15 to TRBJ2-3, with D perhaps TRBD1 (6 bases). V was shortened by 1 base and J by 12 bases, with 14 bases between the two germline ends. This CDR3 spans 13 amino acids. The germline V gene encodes CDR1 LNHNV and CDR2 YYDKDF (reference sequence). CDR3 nucleotides: TGTGCCACCAGCAGAGGTGGGTGGGGGCAACAGTATTTT. Its translation: CATSRGGWGQQYF. The full variable domain, rest sourced from reference TRBV15 and TRBJ2-3, is DAMVIQNPRYQVTQFGKPVTLSCSQTLNHNVMYWYQQKSSQAPKLLFHYYDKDFNNEADTPDNFQSRRPNTSFCFLDIRSPGLGDTAMYLCATSRGGWGQQYFGPGTRLTVL.

V and J are TRBV2 and TRBJ2-5; the D gene is possibly TRBD1 (6 bases). This CDR3 spans 14 amino acids. Germline CDR1 and CDR2: SNHLY and FYNNEI. Trimming cost V 9 bases and J 1 base, with 15 bases left between them. CDR3 amino acids: CARGPQGPQETQYF. CDR3 coding DNA: TGTGCCAGGGGACCACAGGGTCCCCAAGAGACCCAGTACTTC.

The gene calls are TRBV2 and TRBJ1-2, with D unclear. With 3 bases removed from V and 4 bases from J, the gap between germline ends came to 9 bases. CDR1 is SNHLY and CDR2 is FYNNEI in the germline V gene. The CDR3 spans 13 residues. CDR3 DNA sequence: TGTGCCAGCAGTGAGGGCCCAGCCTATGGCTACACCTTC. Protein: CASSEGPAYGYTF.

This chain joins TRBV30 and TRBJ1-2, with 10 bases that match TRBD1. V lost 1 base and J lost 12; bases outside the gene matches: 8. The CDR3 runs to 13 residues. Germline values: CDR1 GTSNPN, CDR2 SVGIG (reference sequence). CDR3 coding DNA: TGTGCCTGGAGTGGGCCCGGGACAGGGGCCAACACCTTC. This translates into CAWSGPGTGANTF.

CDR3 in DNA: TGTGCCAGCAGTAGACCCGGGACAGGATCCTACGAGCAGTACTTC. This translates into CASSRPGTGSYEQYF. The V call is TRBV28, the J call TRBJ2-7, with 8 positions matching TRBD1. CDR3 length equals 15 residues. Germline assignment: CDR1 MDHEN and CDR2 SYDVKM. After removal of 5 bases from V and 1 base from J, the junction contained 7 bases not matched to a gene.

The chain employs TRBV4-3 and TRBJ1-3, with TRBD1 matching 7 bases. With V trimmed by 3 bases and J by 0 bases, 5 bases remained unmatched. Looked up from germline, CDR1 is LGHNA and CDR2 is YSLEER. The CDR3 runs to 16 residues. The CDR3 nucleotides are TGCGCCAGCAGCCAGGGACAGTTGGGCTCTGGAAACACCATATATTTT. As protein: CASSQGQLGSGNTIYF.

This clone came up once. The chain joins TRBV11-3 to TRBJ2-7; D unresolved. From germline, CDR1 is SGHNT and CDR2 YENEEA. There are 13 residues in the CDR3. The V and J ends lost 6 bases and 4 bases respectively, with 13 bases between them. The CDR3 reads CASSSEVGYEQYF. Written as DNA, the CDR3 is TGTGCCAGCAGTTCAGAGGTCGGGTACGAGCAGTACTTC.

V is TRBV11-2 and J is TRBJ2-7; 7 bases agree with TRBD2. The CDR3 totals 14 residues. The ends lost 4 bases at V and 3 bases at J; junction bases unmatched: 6. The germline CDR1 and CDR2 sequences are SGHAT and FQNNGV. The CDR3 sequence: CASSWGGPGYEQYF. The CDR3 nucleotides read TGTGCCAGCAGCTGGGGGGGTCCTGGCTACGAGCAGTACTTC. Together with reference TRBV11-2 and TRBJ2-7, the CDR3 gives the full variable domain: EAGVAQSPRYKIIEKRQSVAFWCNPISGHATLYWYQQILGQGPKLLIQFQNNGVVDDSQLPKDRFSAERLKGVDSTLKIQPAKLEDSAVYLCASSWGGPGYEQYFGPGTRLTVT.

This chain connects TRBV7-2 to TRBJ2-7, with TRBD1 identical over 10 bases. Per the germline V gene, CDR1 is SGHTA and CDR2 is FQGNSA. The trim removed 5 bases at V and 2 bases at J, leaving 6 bases unmatched. This CDR3 region has 15 residues. The CDR3 protein is CASSLMGTGAYEQYF. In nucleotides, the CDR3 is TGTGCCAGCAGCCTAATGGGGACAGGGGCCTACGAGCAGTACTTC.